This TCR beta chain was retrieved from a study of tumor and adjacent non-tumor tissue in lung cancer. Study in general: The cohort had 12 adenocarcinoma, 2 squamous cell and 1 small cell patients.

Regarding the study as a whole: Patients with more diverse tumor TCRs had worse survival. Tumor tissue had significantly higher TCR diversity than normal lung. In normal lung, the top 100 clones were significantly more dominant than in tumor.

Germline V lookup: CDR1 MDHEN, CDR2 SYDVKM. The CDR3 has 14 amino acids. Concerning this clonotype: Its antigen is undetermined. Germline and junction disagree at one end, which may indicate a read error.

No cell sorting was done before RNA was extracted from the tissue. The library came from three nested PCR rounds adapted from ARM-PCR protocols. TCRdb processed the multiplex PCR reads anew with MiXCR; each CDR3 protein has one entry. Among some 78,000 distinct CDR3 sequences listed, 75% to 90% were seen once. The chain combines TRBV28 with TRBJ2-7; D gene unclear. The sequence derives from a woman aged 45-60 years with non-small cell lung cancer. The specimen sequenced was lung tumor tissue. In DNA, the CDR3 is TGTGCCATCAGTTTTTGGCATCGGTCCTATGAGCAGTACTTC. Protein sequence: CAISFWHRSYEQYF. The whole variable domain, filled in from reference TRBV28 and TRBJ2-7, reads DVKVTQSSRYLVKRTGEKVFLECVQDMDHENMFWYRQDPGLGLRLIYFSYDVKMKEKGDIPEGYSVSREKKERFSLILESASTNQTSMYLCAISFWHRSYEQYFGPGTRLTVT.